The 10 T cell receptor beta chains given below trace back to one sample, sequenced in a study of cytomegalovirus exposure and HLA in healthy donors. 13 Jbeta primers and 60 Vbeta primers were used for the PCR. Measured with immunoSEQ multiplex PCR; TCRdb has only the in-frame clones, and not every one. The table has about 160,000 clones, roughly 80% seen once. The specimen sequenced was PBMCs. The receptors were gathered from a woman in her twenties or thirties in good health and CMV-seropositive.

The rearrangement uses TRBV4-1 and TRBJ1-5; the match to TRBD1 covers 9 bases. The CDR3 totals 14 residues. Trimming removed 1 base from V and 6 bases from J; junction bases left unmatched: 1. The germline gives CDR1 MGHRA, CDR2 YSYEKL. For the CDR3, the DNA is TGCGCCAGCAGCCAAGGGACAGGGGTTCAGCCCCAGCATTTT. Translated: CASSQGTGVQPQHF.

The chain links TRBV11-2 to TRBJ2-5; D not resolved. Trimming removed 3 bases from V and 1 base from J, with 9 bases in between. In germline, CDR1 is SGHAT, CDR2 FQNNGV. The CDR3 totals 14 residues. DNA for the CDR3: TGTGCCAGCAGCTTGGGCAGCCCCCAAGAGACCCAGTACTTC. This codes for CASSLGSPQETQYF.

V and J are TRBV14 and TRBJ2-7; maybe TRBD1 (7 bases). V was cut by 0 bases and J by 1 base, with 19 bases left in between. This CDR3 spans 18 amino acids. From germline, CDR1 is SGHDN and CDR2 FVKESK. CDR3 amino acids: CASSQDRGWAGGSYEQYF. The DNA of the CDR3 is TGTGCCAGCAGCCAAGATCGGGGTTGGGCAGGGGGGTCCTACGAGCAGTACTTC.

The chain uses TRBV6-5 and TRBJ1-2; D is perhaps TRBD1 (6 bases). The V end lost 6 bases, the J end lost 2 bases, and 13 bases lay between the germline ends. The CDR3 is 14 amino acids. Looked up from germline, CDR1 is MNHEY and CDR2 is SVGAGI. The CDR3 protein is CASRAGGINYGYTF. CDR3 DNA sequence: TGTGCCAGCAGGGCGGGGGGCATCAACTATGGCTACACCTTC.

The genes are TRBV18 and TRBJ2-1; 10 bases line up with TRBD2. V gave up 3 bases and J gave up 7 bases; unmatched junction bases: 9. Germline V gives CDR1 KGHSH, CDR2 LQKENI. The CDR3 contains 16 residues. The CDR3 nucleotides read TGTGCCAGCTCACCTACGAGCGGGGGGGGGAGGAATGAGCAGTTCTTC. Encoded protein: CASSPTSGGGRNEQFF.

This sequence joins TRBV2 and TRBJ1-5; 7 nucleotides line up with TRBD1. Trimming took 11 bases from V and 5 from J; bases not matched to a gene: 9. Germline CDR1 SNHLY, CDR2 FYNNEI. The CDR3 runs 13 residues. The CDR3 spells CALSGQGDQPQHF. In DNA, the CDR3 is TGTGCCCTTTCGGGGCAGGGGGATCAGCCCCAGCATTTT.

This CDR3 reads CASSGWHNEQFF. The CDR3 nucleotides read TGTGCCAGCAGTGGCTGGCACAATGAGCAGTTCTTC. The chain has TRBV6-1 and TRBJ2-1; D is undetermined. CDR1 is MNHNS and CDR2 is SASEGT in the germline V gene. V lost 4 bases to trimming and J lost 5 bases, with 6 bases between them. CDR3 size: 12 residues.

The CDR3 protein is CASSLASGGVEQFF. The DNA for the CDR3 is TGTGCCAGCAGCTTAGCTAGCGGGGGCGTTGAGCAGTTCTTC. V and J are TRBV7-2 and TRBJ2-1; 9 bases fit TRBD2. Per germline, CDR1 SGHTA and CDR2 FQGNSA. Losses at the gene ends were 0 bases for V and 9 bases for J; bases not matched to a gene: 3. This CDR3 is 14 amino acids long.

The chain joins TRBV6-6 to TRBJ1-5; TRBD1 matches at 7 bases. The CDR3 is 14 amino acids. V was pared by 6 bases and J by 7 bases, with 9 bases of the junction left unmatched. The germline CDR1 and CDR2 sequences are MNHNY and SVGAGI (reference sequence). The CDR3 DNA is TGTGCCAGCAGACCCGAGGGGGCAGGACAGCCCCAGCATTTT. Residues: CASRPEGAGQPQHF.

CDR3 loop: CASSSLAGASGEQFF. The CDR3 DNA reads TGTGCCAGCAGCTCACTAGCGGGGGCCTCTGGGGAGCAGTTCTTC. The chain employs TRBV7-6 and TRBJ2-1, with 11 positions matching TRBD2. The V and J ends lost 4 bases and 10 bases, in that order; junction bases with no gene match: 9. Germline values: CDR1 SGHVS, CDR2 FNYEAQ. The CDR3 is 15 residues long.